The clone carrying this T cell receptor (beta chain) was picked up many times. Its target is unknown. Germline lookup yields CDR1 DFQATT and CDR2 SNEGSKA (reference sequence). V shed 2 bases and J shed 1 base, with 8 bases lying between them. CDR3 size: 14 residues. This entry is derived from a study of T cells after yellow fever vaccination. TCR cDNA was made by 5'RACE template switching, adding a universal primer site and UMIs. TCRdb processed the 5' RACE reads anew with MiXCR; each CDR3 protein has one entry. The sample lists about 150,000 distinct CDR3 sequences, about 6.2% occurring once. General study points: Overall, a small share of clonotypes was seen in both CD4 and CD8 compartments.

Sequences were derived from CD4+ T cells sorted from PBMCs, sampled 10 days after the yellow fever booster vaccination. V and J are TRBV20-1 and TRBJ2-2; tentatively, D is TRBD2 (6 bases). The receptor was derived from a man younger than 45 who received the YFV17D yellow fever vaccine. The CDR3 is CSARFGRNTGELFF. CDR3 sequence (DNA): TGCAGTGCTAGATTCGGGAGGAACACCGGGGAGCTGTTTTTT.